The source of this T cell receptor beta chain is a study of shared clonotypes between healthy human individuals. The CDR3 is 14 residues long. CDR1 and CDR2 (germline): ENHRY, SYGVKD. J lost 4 bases, V lost 8 bases, and 7 bases had no gene match. Libraries were prepared by immunoSEQ multiplex PCR; TCRdb keeps only in-frame clonotypes and omits some of them. This sample has around 510,000 clones, with about 96% found just once. The TCR comes from a woman younger than 45 in good health. The sequencing sample was made of naive CD4+ T cells sorted from blood. Subset described: CD45RA+ positively selected. The chain uses TRBV10-3 and TRBJ2-1; TRBD2 aligns across 8 bases. The CDR3 is CAISTGLGYNEQFF. CDR3 sequence (DNA): TGTGCCATCTCAACGGGACTAGGTTACAATGAGCAGTTCTTC.